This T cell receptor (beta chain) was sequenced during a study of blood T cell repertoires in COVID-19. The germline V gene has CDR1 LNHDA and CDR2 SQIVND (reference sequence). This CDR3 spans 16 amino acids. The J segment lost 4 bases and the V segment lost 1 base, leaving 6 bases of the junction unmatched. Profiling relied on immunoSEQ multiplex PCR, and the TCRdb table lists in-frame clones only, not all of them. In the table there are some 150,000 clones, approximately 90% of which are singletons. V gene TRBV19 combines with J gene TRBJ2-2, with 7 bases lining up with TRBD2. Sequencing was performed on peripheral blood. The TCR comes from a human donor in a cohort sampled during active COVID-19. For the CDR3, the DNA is TGTGCCAGTAGTATAGCAGGGAGGGGCGGCACCGGGGAGCTGTTTTTT. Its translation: CASSIAGRGGTGELFF.